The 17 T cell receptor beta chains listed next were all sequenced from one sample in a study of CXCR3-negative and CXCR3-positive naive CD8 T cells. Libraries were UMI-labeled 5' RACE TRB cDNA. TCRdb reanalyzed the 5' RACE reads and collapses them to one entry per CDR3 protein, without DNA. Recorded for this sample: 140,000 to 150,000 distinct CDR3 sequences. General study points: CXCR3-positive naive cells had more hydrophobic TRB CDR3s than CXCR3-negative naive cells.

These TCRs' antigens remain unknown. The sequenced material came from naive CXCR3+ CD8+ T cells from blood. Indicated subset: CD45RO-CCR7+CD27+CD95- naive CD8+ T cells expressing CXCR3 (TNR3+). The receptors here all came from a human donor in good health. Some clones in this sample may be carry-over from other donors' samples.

CDR3 in amino acids: CASSAPRVGLMNTEAFF. V and J are TRBV5-1 and TRBJ1-1; without DNA, the TCRdb call of TRBD1 cannot be checked. CDR3 length: 17 residues. The germline gives CDR1 SGHRS, CDR2 YFSETQ.

The CDR3 protein is CASSLEGGAPLYEQYF. The chain employs TRBV5-1 and TRBJ2-7; the TCRdb call, TRBD1, lacks DNA for checking. This CDR3 spans 16 amino acids. Germline V lookup: CDR1 SGHRS, CDR2 YFSETQ. The full variable domain, completed using reference TRBV5-1 and TRBJ2-7, is KAGVTQTPRYLIKTRGQQVTLSCSPISGHRSVSWYQQTPGQGLQFLFEYFSETQRNKGNFPGRFSGRQFSNSRSEMNVSTLELGDSALYLCASSLEGGAPLYEQYFGPGTRLTVT.

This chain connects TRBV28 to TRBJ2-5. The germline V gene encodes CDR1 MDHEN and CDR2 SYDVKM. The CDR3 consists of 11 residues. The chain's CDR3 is CASFLGETQYF.

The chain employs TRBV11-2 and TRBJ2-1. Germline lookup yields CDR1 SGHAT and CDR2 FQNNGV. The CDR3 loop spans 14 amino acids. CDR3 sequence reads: CASSPSQSYNEQFF. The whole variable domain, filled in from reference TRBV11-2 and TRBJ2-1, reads EAGVAQSPRYKIIEKRQSVAFWCNPISGHATLYWYQQILGQGPKLLIQFQNNGVVDDSQLPKDRFSAERLKGVDSTLKIQPAKLEDSAVYLCASSPSQSYNEQFFGPGTRLTVL.

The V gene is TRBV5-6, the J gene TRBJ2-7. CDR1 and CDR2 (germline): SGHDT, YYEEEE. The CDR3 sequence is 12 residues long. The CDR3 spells CASSLTAYEQYF.

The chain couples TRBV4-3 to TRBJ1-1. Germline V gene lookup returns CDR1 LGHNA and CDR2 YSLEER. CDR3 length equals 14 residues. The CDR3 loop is CASSQVGLNTEAFF.

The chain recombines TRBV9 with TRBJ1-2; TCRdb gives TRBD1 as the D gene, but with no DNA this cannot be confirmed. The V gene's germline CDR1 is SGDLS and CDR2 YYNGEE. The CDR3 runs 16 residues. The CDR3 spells CASSPTGGTGVFGYTF.

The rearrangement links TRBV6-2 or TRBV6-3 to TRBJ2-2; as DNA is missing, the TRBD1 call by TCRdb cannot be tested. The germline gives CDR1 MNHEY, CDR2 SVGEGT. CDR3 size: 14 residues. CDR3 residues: CASSYLGGSGELFF.

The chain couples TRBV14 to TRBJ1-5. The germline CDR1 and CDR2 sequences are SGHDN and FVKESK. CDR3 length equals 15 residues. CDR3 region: CASSPRGHSNQPQHF.

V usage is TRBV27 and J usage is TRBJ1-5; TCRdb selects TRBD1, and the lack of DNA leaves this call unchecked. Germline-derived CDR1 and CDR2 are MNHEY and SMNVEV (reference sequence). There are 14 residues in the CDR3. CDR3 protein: CASSRGTANQPQHF.

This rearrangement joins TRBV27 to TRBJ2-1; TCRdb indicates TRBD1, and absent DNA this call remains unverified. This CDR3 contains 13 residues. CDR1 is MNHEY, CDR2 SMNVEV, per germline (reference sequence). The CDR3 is CASRPGVWAEQFF.

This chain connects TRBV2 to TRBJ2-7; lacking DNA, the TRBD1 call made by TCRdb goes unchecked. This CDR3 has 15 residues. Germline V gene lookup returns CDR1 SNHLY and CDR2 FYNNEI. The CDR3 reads CASRAGTGATHEQYF.

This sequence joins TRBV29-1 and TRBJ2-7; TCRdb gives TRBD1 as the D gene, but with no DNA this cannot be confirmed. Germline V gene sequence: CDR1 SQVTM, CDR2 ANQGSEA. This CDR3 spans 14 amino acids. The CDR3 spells CSVEGQGAEYEQYF.

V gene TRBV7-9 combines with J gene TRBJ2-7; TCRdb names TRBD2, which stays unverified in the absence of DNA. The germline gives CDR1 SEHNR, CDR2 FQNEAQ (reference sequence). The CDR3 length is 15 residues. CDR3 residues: CASRGAGGLWHEQYF.

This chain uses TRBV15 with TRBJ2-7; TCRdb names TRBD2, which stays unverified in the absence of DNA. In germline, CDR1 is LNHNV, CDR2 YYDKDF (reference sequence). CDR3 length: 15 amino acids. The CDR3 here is CATSAWTSGSYEQYF.

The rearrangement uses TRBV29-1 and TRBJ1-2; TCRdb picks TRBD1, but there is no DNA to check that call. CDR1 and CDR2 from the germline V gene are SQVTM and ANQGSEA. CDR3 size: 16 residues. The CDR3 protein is CSVEDQATGGVFGYTF. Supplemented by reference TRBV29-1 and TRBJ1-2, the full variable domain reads SAVISQKPSRDICQRGTSLTIQCQVDSQVTMMFWYRQQPGQSLTLIATANQGSEATYESGFVIDKFPISRPNLTFSTLTVSNMSPEDSSIYLCSVEDQATGGVFGYTFGSGTRLTVV.

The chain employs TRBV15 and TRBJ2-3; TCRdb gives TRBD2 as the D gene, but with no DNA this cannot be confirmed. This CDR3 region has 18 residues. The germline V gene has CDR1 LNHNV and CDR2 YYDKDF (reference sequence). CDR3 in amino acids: CATSRPPGLAGPTDTQYF.